These T cell receptor beta chains were read from a single sample in a study of cytomegalovirus exposure and HLA in healthy donors. Clones were read by immunoSEQ multiplex PCR, and TCRdb kept only the in-frame ones, dropping some. This repertoire includes some 130,000 clones. Sequencing was carried out using PBMCs. The source is a man younger than 35 in good health and CMV-seronegative. Each CDR3 is given with its conserved first and last residue. The D gene is left open where the match is weak.

>15|TRBJ2-7|TRBD2|TRBV11-3
CASSVVPTSFHEQYF
TGTGCCAGCAGCGTCGTTCCGACTAGCTTCCACGAGCAGTACTTC
>17|TRBJ1-5|-|TRBV14
CASSQDLQVENNQPQHF
TGTGCCAGCAGCCAAGATTTACAGGTGGAGAACAATCAGCCCCAGCATTTT
>13|TRBJ2-7|TRBD1|TRBV11-2
CASSWGQTYEQYF
TGTGCCAGCAGCTGGGGACAGACCTACGAGCAGTACTTC
>20|TRBJ2-1|TRBD2|TRBV4-1
CASSQVQGLAGGSSYNEQFF
TGCGCCAGCAGCCAAGTCCAGGGACTAGCGGGAGGGAGCTCCTACAATGAGCAGTTCTTC
>16|TRBJ1-6|TRBD1|TRBV9
CASSLPRTGKNSPLHF
TGTGCCAGCAGCTTACCGCGGACAGGGAAAAATTCACCCCTCCACTTT
>14|TRBJ1-1|-|TRBV9
CASSAATDNTEAFF
TGTGCCAGCAGCGCAGCCACAGACAACACTGAAGCTTTCTTT
>14|TRBJ2-2|-|TRBV2
CASAAGANTGELFF
TGTGCCAGTGCGGCAGGGGCGAACACCGGGGAGCTGTTTTTT
>12|TRBJ1-2|-|TRBV6-6
CASSYVSYGYTF
TGTGCCAGCAGTTATGTCTCCTATGGCTACACCTTC
>15|TRBJ2-5|TRBD1|TRBV30
CAMNLRDRNQETQYF
TGTGCCATGAATCTCCGGGACAGAAATCAAGAGACCCAGTACTTC
>20|TRBJ2-6|TRBD1|TRBV19
CASSIAVRTGRRSGANVLTF
TGTGCCAGTAGTATAGCGGTCAGGACAGGGCGTAGGTCTGGGGCCAACGTCCTGACTTTC
>15|TRBJ1-5|-|TRBV4-2
CASSQDRGLPQPQHF
TGTGCCAGCAGCCAAGATCGAGGACTTCCTCAGCCCCAGCATTTT
>14|TRBJ1-6|-|TRBV25-1
CASSDYRDNSPLHF
TGTGCCAGCAGTGACTACAGGGATAATTCACCCCTCCACTTT
>12|TRBJ1-1|TRBD1|TRBV28
CASRPPGQVAFF
TGTGCCAGCAGACCTCCGGGACAGGTGGCTTTCTTT
>17|TRBJ1-2|-|TRBV19
CASSPNIRVGRANGYTF
TGTGCCAGTAGCCCAAATATAAGGGTGGGCAGGGCAAATGGCTACACCTTC
>13|TRBJ2-2|TRBD2|TRBV19
CASWEGTTGELFF
TGTGCCAGTTGGGAGGGTACCACCGGGGAGCTGTTTTTT
>14|TRBJ2-2|-|TRBV7-2
CASSPHHGTGELFF
TGTGCCAGCAGCCCGCATCACGGCACCGGGGAGCTGTTTTTT
>15|TRBJ2-1|-|TRBV19
CASSLGPGVIYEQFF
TGTGCCAGTAGTCTAGGACCGGGAGTGATATATGAGCAGTTCTTC
>15|TRBJ1-1|-|TRBV7-9
CASSLIQGKNTEAFF
TGTGCCAGCAGCCTAATCCAGGGGAAAAACACTGAAGCTTTCTTT
>15|TRBJ2-1|TRBD2|TRBV10-3
CAISDPGLAGEEQFF
TGTGCCATCAGTGATCCGGGACTAGCGGGAGAGGAGCAGTTCTTC
>14|TRBJ1-1|TRBD1|TRBV28
CASSPGTVNTEAFF
TGTGCCAGCAGCCCCGGGACAGTGAACACTGAAGCTTTCTTT
>15|TRBJ2-2|TRBD1|TRBV9
CASSVSQGATGELFF
TGTGCCAGCAGCGTATCCCAGGGGGCTACCGGGGAGCTGTTTTTT
>15|TRBJ1-6|-|TRBV5-1
CASSLASGANSPLHF
TGCGCCAGCAGCTTGGCCAGCGGCGCCAATTCACCCCTCCACTTT
>14|TRBJ1-2|TRBD1|TRBV6-5
CASRSSGTGYGYTF
TGTGCCAGCAGATCCTCCGGGACAGGGTATGGCTACACCTTC
>15|TRBJ1-2|-|TRBV7-9
CASSRTETASYGYTF
TGTGCCAGCAGCAGAACCGAGACAGCCAGTTATGGCTACACCTTC